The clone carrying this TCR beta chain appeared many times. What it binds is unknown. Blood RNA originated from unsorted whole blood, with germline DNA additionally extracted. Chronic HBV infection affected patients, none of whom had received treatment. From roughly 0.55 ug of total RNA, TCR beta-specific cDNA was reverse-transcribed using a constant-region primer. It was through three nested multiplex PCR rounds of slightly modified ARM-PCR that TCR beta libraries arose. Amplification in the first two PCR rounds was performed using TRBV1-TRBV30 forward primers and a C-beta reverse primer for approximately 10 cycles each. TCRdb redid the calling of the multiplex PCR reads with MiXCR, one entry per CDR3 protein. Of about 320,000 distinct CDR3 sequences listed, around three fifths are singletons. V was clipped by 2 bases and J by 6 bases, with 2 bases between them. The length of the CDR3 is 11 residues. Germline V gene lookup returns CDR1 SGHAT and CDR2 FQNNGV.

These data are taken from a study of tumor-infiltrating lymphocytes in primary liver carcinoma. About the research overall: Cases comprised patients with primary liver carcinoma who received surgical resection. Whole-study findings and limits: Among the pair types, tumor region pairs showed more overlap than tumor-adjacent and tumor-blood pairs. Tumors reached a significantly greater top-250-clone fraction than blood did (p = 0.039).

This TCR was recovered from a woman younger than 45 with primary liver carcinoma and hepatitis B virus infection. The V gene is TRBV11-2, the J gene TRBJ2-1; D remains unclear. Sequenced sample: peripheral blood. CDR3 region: CASSLFNEQFF. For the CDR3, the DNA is TGTGCCAGCAGCTTATTCAATGAGCAGTTCTTC. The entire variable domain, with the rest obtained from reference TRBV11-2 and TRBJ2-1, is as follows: EAGVAQSPRYKIIEKRQSVAFWCNPISGHATLYWYQQILGQGPKLLIQFQNNGVVDDSQLPKDRFSAERLKGVDSTLKIQPAKLEDSAVYLCASSLFNEQFFGPGTRLTVL.